The sequence of this T cell receptor beta chain was determined in a study of T-cell memory formation after mild COVID-19. Study overall: In these data, TCR clusters were largely donor specific. Regarding the study as a whole: Clones that contracted from day 15 to 85 had balanced CD4/CD8; later expanders were CD4+ biased. CD4+ contracting clones lay mainly in CM and EM, CD8+ ones in EMRA.

A single record per CDR3 protein comes from TCRdb applying MiXCR to the 5' RACE reads. The table records about 50,000 distinct CDR3 sequences, roughly 7% of them present only once. Remarks on this clonotype: Its antigen remains unknown.

The receptor's source is a man aged 18-30 years who had mild COVID-19 (a few samples of this study predate the infection). Cell type and time point are not known. Sequenced material: PBMCs or a T cell subset sorted from them (not recorded which).

This CDR3 is CSARGRGQPQHF. In nucleotides, the CDR3 is TGCAGTGCTAGAGGGCGGGGTCAGCCCCAGCATTTT. The chain combines TRBV20-1 with TRBJ1-5, with no clear D. Germline V CDR1 and CDR2: DFQATT, SNEGSKA (reference sequence). Trimming took 1 base from V and 6 from J, leaving 7 bases between them. The CDR3 spans 12 residues.